These 7 T cell receptor beta chains originate from one sample sequenced in a study of blood T cell repertoires in COVID-19. Profiling relied on immunoSEQ multiplex PCR, and the TCRdb table lists in-frame clones only, not all of them. The table includes under 200,000 clones, approximately 90% detected once. Sequencing was carried out using peripheral blood. These receptors were obtained from a man aged 55 to 70 with active or convalescent COVID-19.

The CDR3 is CASSHGTYRDSQETQYF. CDR3 nucleotide sequence: TGTGCCAGCAGCCACGGTACCTACCGGGACTCCCAAGAGACCCAGTACTTC. V gene TRBV3-1 (or the pseudogene TRBV3-2) combines with J gene TRBJ2-5; a possible D gene is TRBD2 (6 bases). CDR1 is LGHDT and CDR2 is YNNKEL in the germline V gene (reference sequence). This CDR3 region has 17 residues. V lost 3 bases to trimming and J lost 1 base, with 18 bases between them.

CDR3 coding DNA: TGCAGCGTTGCCGGGGGGGCTCAAGTGGGAGATACGCAGTATTTT. This translates into CSVAGGAQVGDTQYF. The rearrangement uses TRBV29-1 and TRBJ2-3, with TRBD2 matching over 8 bases. The V gene end was trimmed by 4 bases and the J gene end by 5 bases; junction bases not matched to a gene: 11. Germline V gene lookup returns CDR1 SQVTM and CDR2 ANQGSEA. CDR3 length: 15 amino acids.

The genes are TRBV5-1 and TRBJ2-3, with 12 bases that match TRBD1. The CDR3 totals 18 residues. Trimming cost V 4 bases and J 2 bases; bases outside gene matches: 11. The V gene's germline CDR1 is SGHRS and CDR2 YFSETQ. CDR3 residues: CASSPVRDRGQVTDTQYF. As DNA, the CDR3 is TGCGCCAGCAGCCCAGTCCGGGACAGGGGGCAGGTCACAGATACGCAGTATTTT.

V gene TRBV6-5 combines with J gene TRBJ1-6; 7 nucleotides match TRBD1. The CDR3 covers 13 residues. V gave up 6 bases and J gave up 5 bases; unmatched junction bases: 1. Germline V lookup: CDR1 MNHEY, CDR2 SVGAGI. CDR3 residues: CASSGTDNSPLHF. CDR3 nucleotide sequence: TGTGCCAGCAGCGGGACAGATAATTCACCCCTCCACTTT.

This chain connects TRBV11-2 to TRBJ2-2; D is ambiguous. Deletions cut 1 base from V and 8 bases from J, with 8 bases between. Germline V CDR1 and CDR2: SGHAT, FQNNGV. The CDR3 covers 13 residues. The CDR3 sequence: CASSLAGVGELFF. The CDR3 DNA follows: TGTGCCAGCAGCTTAGCCGGAGTAGGGGAGCTGTTTTTT.

The V and J genes are TRBV5-1 and TRBJ2-5, with 12 nucleotides matching TRBD2. This CDR3 spans 17 amino acids. V dropped 4 bases and J dropped 2; count of bases not matched to a gene: 9. Germline V gene sequence: CDR1 SGHRS, CDR2 YFSETQ. CDR3 amino acids: CASSLGVLAGGQETQYF. Here the CDR3 DNA reads TGCGCCAGCAGCCTTGGAGTACTAGCGGGGGGACAAGAGACCCAGTACTTC.

The chain is built from TRBV18 and TRBJ1-1; tentatively, D is TRBD1 (5 bases). Germline CDR1 and CDR2: KGHSH and LQKENI. The CDR3 runs 13 residues. V dropped 4 bases and J dropped 1 base, with 7 bases sitting between them. The CDR3 loop is CASSRGENTEAFF. The CDR3 bases are TGTGCCAGCTCACGGGGGGAGAACACTGAAGCTTTCTTT.